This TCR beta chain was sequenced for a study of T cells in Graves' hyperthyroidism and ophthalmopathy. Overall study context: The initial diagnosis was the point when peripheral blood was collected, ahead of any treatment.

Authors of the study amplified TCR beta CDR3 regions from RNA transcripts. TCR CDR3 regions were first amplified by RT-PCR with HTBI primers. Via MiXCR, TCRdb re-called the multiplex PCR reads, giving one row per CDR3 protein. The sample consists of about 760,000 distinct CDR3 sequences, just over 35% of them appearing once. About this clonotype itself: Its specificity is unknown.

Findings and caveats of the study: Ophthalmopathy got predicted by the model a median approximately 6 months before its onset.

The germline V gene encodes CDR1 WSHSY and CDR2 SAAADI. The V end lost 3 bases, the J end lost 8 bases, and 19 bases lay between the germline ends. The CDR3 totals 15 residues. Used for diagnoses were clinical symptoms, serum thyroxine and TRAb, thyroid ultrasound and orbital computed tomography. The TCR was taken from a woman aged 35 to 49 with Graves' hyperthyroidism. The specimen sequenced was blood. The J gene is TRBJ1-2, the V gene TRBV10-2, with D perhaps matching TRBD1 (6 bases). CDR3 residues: CASSEVGAGGHGYTF. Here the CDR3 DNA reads TGCGCCAGCAGTGAAGTCGGGGCGGGGGGGCACGGCTACACCTTC.